This T cell receptor beta chain appears in the sequencing data of a study of shared clonotypes between healthy human individuals. Overall study: Per-donor plates numbered three CD4 naive, three CD4 memory, two CD8 naive and one CD8 memory.

On this clone: A single base separates this from a much larger clone, so it may be a read error.

Deletions cut 2 bases from V and 1 base from J, with 3 bases between. The germline V gene has CDR1 SGHRS and CDR2 YFSETQ. The CDR3 has 12 amino acids. Measured with immunoSEQ multiplex PCR; TCRdb has only the in-frame clones, and not every one. This repertoire shows roughly 2.5 million clones, about 92% found once; its top ten account for roughly 0.15%. The chain has TRBV5-1 and TRBJ2-5; D not certain. Sequencing was performed on naive CD4+ T cells sorted from blood. Subset noted: CD45RA+ positively selected. This receptor was identified in a man younger than 35 in good health. The CDR3 loop is CASSFAQETQYF. The CDR3 region has the DNA TGCGCCAGCAGCTTTGCCCAAGAGACCCAGTACTTC.